Following are 30 T cell receptor beta chains from one sample sequenced in a study of T cells after yellow fever vaccination. TCRdb recomputed calls from the 5' RACE reads with MiXCR, one row per CDR3 protein. Of around 250,000 distinct CDR3 sequences listed, roughly 4.8% are singletons. The source material was CD4+ T cells sorted from PBMCs, sampled on the day of the yellow fever booster vaccination. All receptors come from a man aged 18 to 35 who received the YFV17D yellow fever vaccine.

A remark on this clonotype: A much larger clone lies one base from this, so it may be a read error. The chain joins TRBV12-3 or TRBV12-4 to TRBJ2-1, with D maybe TRBD2 (5 bases). The V gene lost 6 bases and the J gene lost 9 bases, with 18 bases spanning the gap. This CDR3 contains 14 residues. The CDR3: CASSPTDWWSEQFF. Here the CDR3 DNA reads TGTGCCAGCAGCCCGACGGACTGGTGGTCTGAGCAGTTCTTC.

This clonotype came up many times. In nucleotides, the CDR3 is TGTGCCAGCAGCCTCACGATAGATACGCAGTATTTT. This sequence encodes CASSLTIDTQYF. This chain links TRBV11-2 with TRBJ2-3; D gene ambiguous. The CDR3 is made up of 12 amino acids. CDR1 and CDR2 (germline): SGHAT, FQNNGV. Deletions cut 5 bases from V and 5 bases from J, with 8 bases between.

The chain has TRBV12-3 or TRBV12-4 and TRBJ2-2, with D maybe TRBD1 (5 bases). The V end lost 5 bases, the J end lost 1 base, and 8 bases lay between the germline ends. CDR3 length: 14 residues. As DNA, the CDR3 is TGTGCCAGCAGTCCCAGGGAGAACACCGGGGAGCTGTTTTTT. This gives the protein CASSPRENTGELFF.

This clonotype came up a few times. The rearrangement joins TRBV6-2 or TRBV6-3 to TRBJ1-3; TRBD1 aligns across 9 bases. CDR1 and CDR2 (germline): MNHEY, SVGEGT. The ends lost 6 bases at V and 2 bases at J; junction bases unmatched: 11. The CDR3 totals 17 residues. CDR3 residues: CASRPYSQGATGNTIYF. CDR3 DNA: TGTGCCAGCAGACCATATTCACAGGGGGCGACTGGAAACACCATATATTTT.

This clonotype was recorded a few times. The chain couples TRBV6-5 to TRBJ2-7; weak D call: TRBD1 (6 bases). Germline V gene data show CDR1 as MNHEY and CDR2 as SVGAGI. The CDR3 runs to 15 residues. V was trimmed by 0 bases and J by 2 bases, leaving 11 bases between them. CDR3 in amino acids: CASSYSRDITYEQYF. DNA of the CDR3: TGTGCCAGCAGTTACTCTCGGGACATCACCTACGAGCAGTACTTC.

This chain links TRBV15 with TRBJ1-5; D not certain. Trimming removed 0 bases at V and 3 bases at J, with 3 bases between. The CDR3 extends over 13 amino acids. In germline, CDR1 is LNHNV, CDR2 YYDKDF (reference sequence). Written as DNA, the CDR3 is TGTGCCACCAGCAGAGAACCCAATCAGCCCCAGCATTTT. Amino acids: CATSREPNQPQHF.

J is TRBJ1-2 and V is TRBV5-1; 10 bases fit TRBD1. The length of the CDR3 is 19 residues. The V segment lost 0 bases and the J segment 1 base; nucleotides outside the gene matches: 12. Germline V CDR1 and CDR2: SGHRS, YFSETQ. The DNA for the CDR3 is TGCGCCAGCAGCTTGGACATTGCGGGACAGGGGTATAATAACTATGGCTACACCTTC. As protein: CASSLDIAGQGYNNYGYTF.

This clonotype was detected ten times or more. The chain employs TRBV12-3 or TRBV12-4 and TRBJ2-7; TRBD1 might be the D (6 bases). The V end was cut by 2 bases, the J end by 5 bases, with 13 bases between. The CDR3 loop spans 14 amino acids. CDR3 protein: CASSLWQGLDEQYF. CDR3 sequence (DNA): TGTGCCAGCAGTTTATGGCAGGGGCTGGACGAGCAGTACTTC.

This clonotype was counted many times. This chain joins TRBV29-1 and TRBJ1-3; no clear D gene. V shed 6 bases and J shed 4 bases, with 13 bases lying between them. Looked up from germline, CDR1 is SQVTM and CDR2 is ANQGSEA. This CDR3 comprises 13 residues. The CDR3 bases are TGCAGCGTGGCGATCGGGCTGGGAAACACCATATATTTT. It specifies CSVAIGLGNTIYF.

V and J are TRBV20-1 and TRBJ2-3; D may be TRBD2 (6 bases). The germline V and J ends were trimmed by 4 bases and 9 bases, with 20 bases remaining between them. The CDR3 consists of 14 residues. Germline V gives CDR1 DFQATT, CDR2 SNEGSKA (reference sequence). CDR3 sequence: CSATSSGLPGTQYF. CDR3 DNA sequence: TGCAGTGCTACCTCGTCGGGACTCCCAGGCACGCAGTATTTT.

The rearrangement uses TRBV12-3 or TRBV12-4 and TRBJ2-3; D might be TRBD1 or TRBD2, each matching 5 bases. V lost 2 bases, J lost 3 bases, and 9 bases lay in between. The CDR3 covers 14 residues. The CDR3, as DNA: TGTGCCAGCAGTTTAAAAGAGGGGACAGATACGCAGTATTTT. Translation gives CASSLKEGTDTQYF.

This clonotype was seen repeatedly, ten times or more. The rearrangement uses TRBV5-1 and TRBJ2-3; no firm D call. CDR3 size: 13 residues. The V gene's germline CDR1 is SGHRS and CDR2 YFSETQ. Trimming cost V 0 bases and J 6 bases, with 8 bases left between them. The CDR3 loop reads CASSLDLQDTQYF. CDR3 coding DNA: TGCGCCAGCAGCTTGGACCTCCAGGATACGCAGTATTTT.

About this clonotype itself: Relative to the germline gene, one junction end is altered; a read error may explain this. The chain uses TRBV20-1 and TRBJ1-1; D is possibly TRBD1 (6 bases). This CDR3 is built from 15 residues. From germline, CDR1 is DFQATT and CDR2 SNEGSKA (reference sequence). The DNA for the CDR3 is TGCAGGTTGAGAACAGGGACCGGAGCGAACGCTGAAGCTTTCTTT. Encoded protein: CRLRTGTGANAEAFF.

This clonotype was picked up a small number of times. The chain links TRBV7-9 to TRBJ1-1; D is perhaps TRBD1 (5 bases). The germline V gene has CDR1 SEHNR and CDR2 FQNEAQ (reference sequence). The CDR3 consists of 15 residues. The V and J ends lost 5 bases and 3 bases respectively, with 16 bases between them. The chain's CDR3 is CASSPRGGEYTEAFF. CDR3 nucleotides: TGTGCCAGCAGCCCCAGAGGAGGGGAGTACACTGAAGCTTTCTTT.

Turning to this clonotype: The junction differs from germline at one of its ends, possibly a read error. In DNA, the CDR3 is TGCGGTGCTAACCTAAACTACGAGCAGTACTTC. Translated, it gives CGANLNYEQYF. This chain connects TRBV20-1 to TRBJ2-7; D is ambiguous. From germline, CDR1 is DFQATT and CDR2 SNEGSKA (reference sequence). This CDR3 comprises 11 residues.

This clonotype has ten or more counts. The V call is TRBV7-2, the J call TRBJ2-3; no clear D. V was pared by 1 base and J by 1 base, with 6 bases between. CDR3 size: 14 residues. Germline V gene data show CDR1 as SGHTA and CDR2 as FQGNSA. The CDR3 region is CASSLGFGTDTQYF. The CDR3 nucleotides read TGTGCCAGCAGCTTAGGTTTTGGCACAGATACGCAGTATTTT.

This clonotype was recorded many times. This rearrangement joins TRBV5-1 to TRBJ2-2; 8 nucleotides match TRBD2. This CDR3 has 14 residues. The ends lost 4 bases at V and 5 bases at J; junction bases unmatched: 4. Germline CDR1 and CDR2: SGHRS and YFSETQ. Written as DNA, the CDR3 is TGCGCCAGCAGCCCGAGACTAGCGACCGGGGAGCTGTTTTTT. This translates into CASSPRLATGELFF.

This clonotype was detected a few times. V usage is TRBV27 and J usage is TRBJ1-4, with no clear D. Trimming removed 4 bases at V and 7 bases at J, with 16 bases between. The CDR3 runs 15 residues. Germline V gene sequence: CDR1 MNHEY, CDR2 SMNVEV (reference sequence). The chain's CDR3 is CASSWTPGPSEKLFF. CDR3 nucleotides: TGTGCCAGCAGTTGGACCCCCGGGCCCTCTGAAAAACTGTTTTTT.

This clonotype was counted only a few times. The chain carries TRBV3-1 and TRBJ1-6, with TRBD1 matching 10 bases. V trimming: 1 base; J trimming: 8 bases; junction bases outside the gene matches: 5. The CDR3 has 16 residues. The V gene's germline CDR1 is LGHDT and CDR2 YNNKEL (reference sequence). CDR3: CASSQGTGGNDSPLHF. In nucleotides, the CDR3 is TGTGCCAGCAGCCAAGGGACAGGGGGAAATGATTCACCCCTCCACTTT.

This clonotype was found a few times. The chain is built from TRBV20-1 and TRBJ2-5; the D gene is possibly TRBD2 (6 bases). The CDR3 runs to 13 residues. Germline V gives CDR1 DFQATT, CDR2 SNEGSKA (reference sequence). With 5 bases removed from V and 5 bases from J, the gap between germline ends came to 15 bases. This CDR3 is CSAPRGMDETQYF. The CDR3 coding sequence is TGCAGTGCTCCTCGCGGGATGGATGAGACCCAGTACTTC.

This clonotype was seen ten or more times. One end of the junction is discordant with germline, which a read error may explain. This chain uses TRBV20-1 with TRBJ1-1; possible D gene TRBD1, 6 bases. The CDR3 runs 15 residues. The germline V gene encodes CDR1 DFQATT and CDR2 SNEGSKA (reference sequence). CDR3 region: CSARGGVWGDTESFF. CDR3 bases: TGCAGTGCTAGAGGGGGAGTGTGGGGGGACACTGAATCTTTCTTT.

This clonotype was recorded at least ten times. This chain uses TRBV3-1 with TRBJ2-4; 9 positions agree with TRBD2. With 1 base clipped from V and 11 bases from J, the junction kept 15 bases outside the gene matches. Germline V gives CDR1 LGHDT, CDR2 YNNKEL (reference sequence). The CDR3 covers 17 residues. The CDR3 nucleotides read TGTGCCAGCAGCCAAGGGCCGAGACTAGCGGCCGGGGGTGTTCAGTACTTC. Translated: CASSQGPRLAAGGVQYF.

This clonotype came up a few times. The chain links TRBV5-1 to TRBJ2-3, with D possibly matching TRBD2 (7 bases). Germline-derived CDR1 and CDR2 are SGHRS and YFSETQ. V was cut by 2 bases and J by 3 bases, with 13 bases left in between. The CDR3 runs 15 residues. The CDR3 nucleotides are TGCGCCAGCAGCTTAGGGGGGGCCGAGACAGATACGCAGTATTTT. It yields the protein CASSLGGAETDTQYF. The whole variable domain, remainder taken from reference TRBV5-1 and TRBJ2-3, is KAGVTQTPRYLIKTRGQQVTLSCSPISGHRSVSWYQQTPGQGLQFLFEYFSETQRNKGNFPGRFSGRQFSNSRSEMNVSTLELGDSALYLCASSLGGAETDTQYFGPGTRLTVL.

This clonotype was counted only a few times. This chain connects TRBV6-2 or TRBV6-3 to TRBJ1-5; 7 bases align to TRBD1. The V gene's germline CDR1 is MNHEY and CDR2 SVGEGT. The junction had 5 bases not matched to a gene; V was cut back by 5 bases and J by 4 bases. This CDR3 has 14 amino acids. CDR3 loop: CASSQQTGNQPQHF. The DNA for the CDR3 is TGTGCCAGCAGTCAACAGACAGGGAATCAGCCCCAGCATTTT.

This clonotype was counted at least ten times. J is TRBJ2-7 and V is TRBV20-1, with D perhaps given as TRBD1 or TRBD2 (5 bases each). The CDR3 runs 10 residues. CDR1 DFQATT and CDR2 SNEGSKA come from the germline V gene (reference sequence). With 3 bases removed from V and 6 bases from J, the gap between germline ends came to 6 bases. The CDR3 nucleotides are TGCAGTGCTAGGGGGGTCGAGCAGTACTTC. It encodes CSARGVEQYF.

The CDR3 region has the DNA TGTGCCAGCAGCGTACCCGGGACGGACGGCTACACCTTC. Its translation: CASSVPGTDGYTF. The genes are TRBV7-2 and TRBJ1-2; perhaps TRBD1 as D (5 bases). Germline V gene lookup returns CDR1 SGHTA and CDR2 FQGNSA. The CDR3 loop spans 13 amino acids. V was trimmed by 5 bases and J by 8 bases, leaving 15 bases between them.

At least ten counts were recorded for this clonotype. The rearrangement links TRBV20-1 to TRBJ2-3; weak D call: TRBD1 (6 bases). The CDR3 spans 12 residues. Deletions cut 6 bases from V and 5 bases from J, with 12 bases between. Germline V gene data show CDR1 as DFQATT and CDR2 as SNEGSKA (reference sequence). CDR3 protein: CSARQDGDTQYF. For the CDR3, the DNA is TGCAGTGCCAGACAGGATGGAGATACGCAGTATTTT.

The chain joins TRBV4-1 to TRBJ2-1, with 8 positions matching TRBD1. The V and J ends lost 8 bases and 7 bases, in that order; junction bases with no gene match: 16. The germline V gene has CDR1 MGHRA and CDR2 YSYEKL. CDR3 length: 16 amino acids. CDR3 DNA: TGCGCCAGCGGCTACCCGTGGACAGGGAAAGTAAATGAGCAGTTCTTC. Its translation is CASGYPWTGKVNEQFF.

In this sample, this clonotype turned up many times. The chain uses TRBV11-2 and TRBJ2-5; the D gene is possibly TRBD1 (6 bases). The V and J ends lost 5 bases and 4 bases respectively, with 11 bases between them. The CDR3 is 13 amino acids. The V gene's germline CDR1 is SGHAT and CDR2 FQNNGV. CDR3 in DNA: TGTGCCAGCAGCGAACAGGGCCGAGAGACCCAGTACTTC. Protein: CASSEQGRETQYF. Using reference TRBV11-2 and TRBJ2-5 for the parts outside the CDR3, the full variable domain is EAGVAQSPRYKIIEKRQSVAFWCNPISGHATLYWYQQILGQGPKLLIQFQNNGVVDDSQLPKDRFSAERLKGVDSTLKIQPAKLEDSAVYLCASSEQGRETQYFGPGTRLLVL.

This clonotype was observed many times. The CDR3 bases are TGCAGTGCTTTGGACGGGACAATCACTGAAGCTTTCTTT. This sequence encodes CSALDGTITEAFF. The rearrangement joins TRBV20-1 to TRBJ1-1; tentatively, D is TRBD1 (6 bases). The V end lost 5 bases, the J end lost 4 bases, and 14 bases lay between the germline ends. Germline CDR1 DFQATT, CDR2 SNEGSKA (reference sequence). This CDR3 spans 13 amino acids.